This TCR beta chain was found in a study of regulatory T cells in long-lasting Graves disease. Regarding the study as a whole: The analysis examined peripheral blood only and excluded thyroid tissue.

Sample time point: newly diagnosed GD, antithyroid drugs for less than 3 months. PBMC RNA served as the TCR library source. Roughly 8.3 milliliters of peripheral blood were taken and placed in EDTA tubes. On this clonotype: Its specificity is not known.

Arm-PCR with iRepertoire HTBI primers amplified the CDR3 regions for these TCR beta libraries. In TCRdb, the multiplex PCR reads were re-called with MiXCR into one record per CDR3 protein. This sample yields approximately 400,000 distinct CDR3 sequences, of which about an eighth are seen a single time; over 15% belongs to the top ten. Germline V gene sequence: CDR1 SEHNR, CDR2 FQNEAQ (reference sequence). The CDR3 runs 14 residues. Trimming took off 8 bases at V and 7 bases at J, with 20 bases between the two ends. The data were also submitted as part of a second study, on T cells in Graves' hyperthyroidism and ophthalmopathy. From that second work: Graves' hyperthyroidism was deemed stable absent ophthalmopathy progression within 18 months. Reasons for excluding patients were uncontrolled infection, other autoimmune disease, pregnancy or lactation.

This receptor was taken from a woman between 18 and 30 years old with Graves disease. Sequenced here: peripheral blood mononuclear cells (PBMCs), sampled at new diagnosis, from a patient treated with antithyroid drugs. The V gene is TRBV7-9, the J gene TRBJ2-5; D uncertain. The CDR3 reads CASDLKDPTRTQYF. CDR3 DNA sequence: TGTGCCAGCGACCTGAAGGACCCAACCCGGACCCAGTACTTC.